Listed below are T cell receptor beta chains from one sample, sequenced in a study of blood T cell repertoires in COVID-19. Profiling relied on immunoSEQ multiplex PCR, and the TCRdb table lists in-frame clones only, not all of them. Of approximately 98,000 clones listed, just over 70% are singletons. Sequencing was done on a sample of peripheral blood. These receptors were taken from a middle-aged woman with acute or convalescent COVID-19. Both conserved end residues are part of each CDR3. The order of the fields is V gene, J gene, CDR3 protein.

>TRBV6-2/TRBV6-3|TRBJ2-6
CASSYLPGTGLSGANVLTF
>TRBV4-1|TRBJ2-1
CASSPTGSQYNEQFF
>TRBV2|TRBJ2-7
CASSEEQGGYEQYF
>TRBV27|TRBJ2-6
CASSSTDSGANVLTF
>TRBV27|TRBJ2-1
CASIVRGTDINEQFF
>TRBV3-1/TRBV3-2|TRBJ2-2
CASSPQDTGELFF
>TRBV27|TRBJ1-6
CASSLRDRNSPLHF
>TRBV28|TRBJ2-2
CASSPTRRGGEINTGELFF
>TRBV7-9|TRBJ1-1
CASSTRRGTEAFF
>TRBV15|TRBJ2-1
CATSRAVLTGVRNEQFF